These 28 T cell receptor beta chains came from one sample sequenced in a study of blood T cells in healthy people across ages. Then a second PCR, running about 7 to 11 cycles, was carried out with a sample-barcoded 5' primer and a J-beta primer mix. TCRdb recomputed calls from the 5' RACE reads with MiXCR, one row per CDR3 protein. The sample has 710,000 or so distinct CDR3 sequences, about a third seen once. The sequenced material came from blood. These receptors all come from a woman at least 80 years old in good health.

This clonotype was observed a handful of times. The V call is TRBV10-3, the J call TRBJ1-1; D is ambiguous. The length of the CDR3 is 12 residues. Germline V gene data show CDR1 as ENHRY and CDR2 as SYGVKD. The V and J ends lost 11 bases and 5 bases respectively, with 15 bases between them. CDR3 in DNA: TGTGCCTCCAAGGAGGCGGAGACTGAAGCTTTCTTT. Protein sequence: CASKEAETEAFF.

The rearrangement uses TRBV27 and TRBJ2-5; D gene unclear. The CDR3 is made up of 13 amino acids. V lost 6 bases and J 11 bases, leaving 19 bases between the germline ends. Germline V CDR1 and CDR2: MNHEY, SMNVEV (reference sequence). CDR3 nucleotides: TGTGCCAGCAGGTTTTTGAGAGAGAATGAGCAGTACTTC. It translates to CASRFLRENEQYF.

The V call is TRBV29-1, the J call TRBJ2-1; 8 bases are shared with TRBD2. Germline-derived CDR1 and CDR2 are SQVTM and ANQGSEA. Germline trimming cut 1 base from V and 7 bases from J; bases unmatched to any gene: 12. The CDR3 is 16 amino acids. CDR3 DNA: TGCAGCGTTGAAGGGGGAGGGCCGGGACTAGGGAATGAGCAGTTCTTC. Its protein is CSVEGGGPGLGNEQFF.

This clonotype occurred once. This may be a read error, as it is one base from a much larger clone. V gene TRBV18 combines with J gene TRBJ2-4, with TRBD1 matching 8 bases. This CDR3 is 11 amino acids long. Germline V gene data show CDR1 as KGHSH and CDR2 as LQKENI. CDR3 nucleotide sequence: TGTGCCGGCTCAGGGGGCGGTGTGCAGTACTTC. This translates into CAGSGGGVQYF.

The genes are TRBV9 and TRBJ2-3; weak D call: TRBD1 (6 bases). The germline V gene encodes CDR1 SGDLS and CDR2 YYNGEE. Trimming removed 5 bases at V and 2 bases at J, with 18 bases between. The CDR3 spans 16 residues. CDR3 sequence: CASSPEGSGDTDTQYF. The CDR3, as DNA: TGTGCCAGCAGTCCAGAGGGTTCAGGGGACACAGATACGCAGTATTTT.

The chain has TRBV29-1 and TRBJ2-2; 14 bases map to TRBD2. Germline values: CDR1 SQVTM, CDR2 ANQGSEA. The CDR3 consists of 16 residues. The trim removed 4 bases at V and 4 bases at J, leaving 5 bases unmatched. CDR3 nucleotide sequence: TGCAGCGTTGGACTAGCGGGGGGGCCGAGCACCGGGGAGCTGTTTTTT. Protein: CSVGLAGGPSTGELFF.

This clonotype was recorded many times. V usage is TRBV3-1 and J usage is TRBJ1-1; 8 bases line up with TRBD1. Looked up from germline, CDR1 is LGHDT and CDR2 is YNNKEL (reference sequence). Trimming at V came to 3 bases and at J to 2 bases, leaving 5 bases not matched to a gene. The CDR3 covers 15 residues. Written as DNA, the CDR3 is TGTGCCAGCAGCCAGGAGGGACAGGATAACACTGAAGCTTTCTTT. The encoded protein is CASSQEGQDNTEAFF.

This clonotype was observed a handful of times. A read error may explain this, as a much larger clone is one base away. The chain links TRBV29-1 to TRBJ2-5; TRBD2 is a possible D gene (6 bases). The germline V gene has CDR1 SQVTM and CDR2 ANQGSEA. V was clipped by 5 bases and J by 7 bases, with 20 bases between them. The CDR3 totals 14 residues. CDR3 amino acids: CSVMFLASDGTQYF. The CDR3 DNA reads as TGCAGCGTTATGTTCCTAGCGTCGGATGGGACCCAGTACTTC.

The chain couples TRBV12-3 or TRBV12-4 to TRBJ1-1; tentatively, D is TRBD1 (5 bases). The CDR3 runs 15 residues. The ends were cut back, 6 bases at V and 0 bases at J, with 14 bases in the middle. The chain's CDR3 is CASSPYGGVNTEAFF. The CDR3 DNA reads TGTGCCAGCAGCCCCTATGGAGGGGTGAACACTGAAGCTTTCTTT.

Of note for this clonotype: A clone one base away is much larger, so this may be a read error. The rearrangement uses TRBV20-1 and TRBJ2-5; D unresolved. CDR1 is DFQATT, CDR2 SNEGSKA, per germline (reference sequence). This CDR3 contains 15 residues. The V end was cut by 0 bases, the J end by 3 bases, with 14 bases between. The CDR3 loop reads CSARDAQNWEETQYF. Here the CDR3 DNA reads TGCAGTGCTAGAGATGCCCAGAACTGGGAAGAGACCCAGTACTTC.

This chain links TRBV11-2 with TRBJ2-7; tentatively, D is TRBD1 or TRBD2 (5 bases each). Germline loops: CDR1 SGHAT, CDR2 FQNNGV. The CDR3 is 15 residues long. V was pared by 0 bases and J by 7 bases, with 16 bases between. CDR3 amino acids: CASSLEGTEHSEQYF. Written as DNA, the CDR3 is TGTGCCAGCAGCTTAGAGGGGACGGAGCACTCTGAGCAGTACTTC.

In this sample, this clonotype turned up many times. V gene TRBV28 combines with J gene TRBJ2-7; possible D gene TRBD2, 6 bases. This CDR3 has 15 amino acids. Germline V gene lookup returns CDR1 MDHEN and CDR2 SYDVKM. V lost 6 bases and J lost 5, with 20 bases in between. CDR3 region: CASSPPGLGGDEQYF. The CDR3 DNA reads as TGTGCCAGCAGCCCTCCGGGGTTGGGAGGAGACGAGCAGTACTTC.

This clonotype was observed a few times. The rearrangement links TRBV6-1 to TRBJ2-3; possibly TRBD2 for D (7 bases). The germline CDR1 and CDR2 sequences are MNHNS and SASEGT. The CDR3 runs 16 residues. Trimming pared 1 base from V and 3 bases from J, leaving 14 bases between. The CDR3 DNA is TGTGCCAGCAGTGAAGGTTGGGGGGGCAGAACAGATACGCAGTATTTT. The encoded protein is CASSEGWGGRTDTQYF.

In regard to this clonotype: At one of its ends the junction is not consistent with the germline gene, which may arise from a read error. The chain has TRBV2 and TRBJ2-5; 10 bases agree with TRBD2. The J call may be mistaken, given a closer DNA end match to TRBJ2-7. The CDR3 totals 20 residues. Germline loops: CDR1 SNHLY, CDR2 FYNNEI. The CDR3 region is CTSSEAPRGTSDELIYEQYF. DNA for the CDR3: TGTACCAGCAGTGAAGCGCCACGGGGGACTAGCGACGAGCTAATCTACGAGCAGTACTTC.

About this clonotype itself: At one end the junction does not follow the germline gene, possibly because of a read error. The chain employs TRBV6-1 and TRBJ1-6; D is uncertain. The CDR3 is made up of 15 amino acids. Germline CDR1 and CDR2: MNHNS and SASEGT. The CDR3 here is CAGSDWSSYNSPLHF. The CDR3 DNA reads as TGTGCCGGCAGTGACTGGAGCTCCTATAATTCACCCCTCCACTTT.

At least ten counts were recorded for this clonotype. The chain has TRBV6-6 and TRBJ2-7; D is unclear. Trimming stripped 0 bases from V and 2 bases from J, with 11 bases between. Germline V gene lookup returns CDR1 MNHNY and CDR2 SVGAGI (reference sequence). CDR3 size: 15 residues. This CDR3 reads CASSYSRRTTYEQYF. The CDR3 coding sequence is TGTGCCAGCAGTTACTCTCGTAGGACCACCTACGAGCAGTACTTC.

With regard to this clonotype: A much larger clone is a single base away; this may be a read error. Here the CDR3 reads CASRQEGVANYGYTF. In nucleotides, the CDR3 is TGTGCCAGCCGCCAAGAGGGGGTCGCTAACTATGGCTACACCTTC. This sequence joins TRBV16 and TRBJ1-2, with a possible D match to TRBD1 (6 bases). This CDR3 is built from 15 residues. Germline V gene sequence: CDR1 KGHSY, CDR2 FQNENV.

Of note for this clonotype: Since a much larger clone is just one base distant, this may be a read error. Here the CDR3 omits its conserved ending phenylalanine or tryptophan, so a read error is the likely source. V is TRBV27 and J is TRBJ1-2; tentatively, D is TRBD1 (6 bases). V dropped 6 bases and J dropped 6 bases, with 17 bases sitting between them. Germline CDR1 MNHEY, CDR2 SMNVEV (reference sequence). The CDR3 has 14 residues. The CDR3 protein is CASRTDRLGDGYTY. CDR3 nucleotide sequence: TGTGCCAGCAGGACCGACAGGCTGGGAGATGGCTACACCTAC.

This clonotype came up once. This sequence joins TRBV6-2 or TRBV6-3 and TRBJ1-5; 9 nucleotides agree with TRBD1. Germline trimming cut 2 bases from V and 7 bases from J; bases unmatched to any gene: 3. The CDR3 covers 14 residues. Germline V gives CDR1 MNHEY, CDR2 SVGEGT. The CDR3 DNA follows: TGTGCCAGCAGTTACACAGGGGGCCGACAGCCCCAGCATTTT. Its translation: CASSYTGGRQPQHF.

The sample holds many counts of this clonotype. This chain links TRBV5-1 with TRBJ1-6; D gene ambiguous. The CDR3 has 15 amino acids. Trimming took off 4 bases at V and 6 bases at J, with 14 bases between the two ends. Germline V lookup: CDR1 SGHRS, CDR2 YFSETQ. This chain's CDR3 is CASSADRVGNSPLHF. The CDR3 DNA is TGCGCCAGCAGCGCCGACCGGGTCGGTAATTCACCCCTCCACTTT.

This clonotype was detected ten times or more. The V and J genes are TRBV5-4 and TRBJ2-3; no definite D call. CDR1 and CDR2 from the germline V gene are SGHNT and YYREEE (reference sequence). This CDR3 spans 14 amino acids. V was clipped by 0 bases and J by 1 base, with 6 bases between them. CDR3 loop: CASSLGLRTDTQYF. CDR3 coding DNA: TGTGCCAGCAGCTTGGGACTGCGCACAGATACGCAGTATTTT.

Details on this clonotype: Just one base apart from a much larger clone, this may be a read error. This CDR3 is CASGERGYGYTF. The DNA of the CDR3 is TGTGCCAGCGGTGAGAGAGGTTATGGCTACACCTTC. The chain carries TRBV2 and TRBJ1-2; D not certain. CDR1 SNHLY and CDR2 FYNNEI come from the germline V gene. The CDR3 contains 12 residues.

V is TRBV27 and J is TRBJ2-5, with 9 bases that match TRBD2. The DNA end favors TRBJ2-7, so the J call may be wrong. CDR1 is MNHEY and CDR2 is SMNVEV in the germline V gene (reference sequence). The CDR3 is 15 amino acids. The CDR3 region has the DNA TGTGCCAGCAGTCCGCTAGCGGGACGGGGCTACGAGCAGTACTTC. The encoded protein is CASSPLAGRGYEQYF.

This clonotype was observed a few times. This clone may be a read error of a much larger clone one base away. V and J are TRBV7-8 and TRBJ2-5; D is unclear. This CDR3 is 14 amino acids long. Trimming cost V 1 base and J 11 bases, with 17 bases left between them. Germline V gene lookup returns CDR1 SGHVS and CDR2 FQNEAQ. The chain's CDR3 is CASSLGSTPSEQYF. DNA for the CDR3: TGTGCCAGCAGCTTAGGTAGTACCCCCAGTGAGCAGTACTTC.

The CDR3, as DNA: TGTGCCAGCAGCCCGAAAGCGGGAGAGACAGATACGCAGTATTTT. It is translated as CASSPKAGETDTQYF. The V and J genes are TRBV9 and TRBJ2-3; 8 bases map to TRBD2. The CDR3 consists of 15 residues. Trimming cost V 4 bases and J 3 bases; bases outside gene matches: 7. The germline gives CDR1 SGDLS, CDR2 YYNGEE.

This clonotype was counted many times. The chain has TRBV18 and TRBJ1-2; D uncertain. Germline loops: CDR1 KGHSH, CDR2 LQKENI. The V end lost 3 bases, the J end lost 5 bases, and 13 bases lay between the germline ends. CDR3 size: 14 residues. The CDR3 region has the DNA TGTGCCAGCTCACCTCGAGTGGCAGATTATGGCTACACCTTC. Protein: CASSPRVADYGYTF.

Remarks on this clonotype: Just one base apart from a much larger clone, this may be a read error. J is TRBJ1-4 and V is TRBV20-1, with D unclear. CDR3 length: 14 residues. The V gene's germline CDR1 is DFQATT and CDR2 SNEGSKA (reference sequence). V lost 5 bases and J 7 bases, leaving 17 bases between the germline ends. DNA of the CDR3: TGCAGTGCTCAACCGGGAGCTAGGCCTGAAAAACTGTTTTTT. Translation: CSAQPGARPEKLFF.

The CDR3 nucleotides read TGTGCCAGCAGTGATCAACCCGTAGGGAGGGGAGGACAGCCCCAGCATTTT. Amino acid sequence: CASSDQPVGRGGQPQHF. The V gene is TRBV2, the J gene TRBJ1-5; the D gene is possibly TRBD1 (5 bases). The CDR3 is made up of 17 amino acids. Trimming removed 3 bases at V and 7 bases at J, with 22 bases between. Germline assignment: CDR1 SNHLY and CDR2 FYNNEI.